This T cell receptor beta chain came from a study of cytomegalovirus exposure and HLA in healthy donors. Study outcomes and limitations: Further analysis, carried out later, found HLA-associated TCR beta chains more clonally expanded than equally common other chains. In vitro confirmation showed three CMV-associated chains to be CMV antigen specific.

As concerns this clone: Its antigen is as yet unknown.

It was with 60 Vbeta and 13 Jbeta primers that the PCR ran. Profiling relied on immunoSEQ multiplex PCR, and the TCRdb table lists in-frame clones only, not all of them. The table has about 240,000 clones, around 81% seen once. It was healthy bone marrow donors who served as donors. This CDR3 region has 15 residues. CDR1 is SGHAT and CDR2 is FQNNGV in the germline V gene. After removal of 1 base from V and 9 bases from J, the junction contained 9 bases not matched to a gene. This TCR derives from a woman aged 55-70 years in good health and CMV-seropositive. Sample: PBMCs. The rearrangement joins TRBV11-2 to TRBJ2-1; 7 bases are shared with TRBD2. The CDR3 region has the DNA TGTGCCAGCAGCTTAGCGGGGAGGGCCATCGGTGAGCAGTTCTTC. It yields the protein CASSLAGRAIGEQFF.